These 17 T cell receptor beta chains were sequenced from one sample in a study of T cells in Graves' hyperthyroidism and ophthalmopathy. The source material, RNA transcripts, was used to amplify TCR beta CDR3 regions. HTBI primers were employed in a first-round RT-PCR of the TCR CDR3. One entry per CDR3 protein results from TCRdb running MiXCR on the multiplex PCR reads. The sample contains roughly 530,000 distinct CDR3 sequences, roughly 18% of which appear only once. Sequences were obtained from blood. These receptor sequences come from a woman between 18 and 30 years old with Graves' ophthalmopathy.

The sample holds many counts of this clonotype. The chain employs TRBV20-1 and TRBJ1-1; D is unresolved. CDR3 length: 15 residues. CDR1 is DFQATT, CDR2 SNEGSKA, per germline (reference sequence). Between the trimmed V and J ends, which lost 3 bases and 0 bases, there was a span of 14 bases. The CDR3 region has the DNA TGCAGTGCTAGTTCCTTTTGGGATTTGAACACTGAAGCTTTCTTT. This translates into CSASSFWDLNTEAFF.

The gene calls are TRBV24-1 and TRBJ1-2; no clear D gene. The length of the CDR3 is 11 residues. V dropped 4 bases and J dropped 5 bases, with 4 bases sitting between them. Per the germline V gene, CDR1 is KGHDR and CDR2 is SFDVKD. CDR3 protein: CATSEGYGYTF. CDR3 bases: TGTGCCACCAGTGAGGGTTATGGCTACACCTTC.

This chain connects TRBV20-1 to TRBJ1-5; D unclear. Germline values: CDR1 DFQATT, CDR2 SNEGSKA (reference sequence). The CDR3 covers 14 residues. Trimming shortened V by 3 bases and J by 2 bases, and 11 bases separated the two germline ends. Here the CDR3 DNA reads TGCAGTGCTAGTGGCCCCCCAGGCAATCAGCCCCAGCATTTT. This encodes CSASGPPGNQPQHF.

This clonotype was counted many times. This chain joins TRBV12-3 or TRBV12-4 and TRBJ1-2; the D gene is possibly TRBD1 (6 bases). Trimming removed 6 bases from V and 5 bases from J, with 13 bases in between. This CDR3 has 13 residues. For the CDR3, the DNA is TGTGCCAGCAGCAAGGACAGACTATATGGCTACACCTTC. It is translated as CASSKDRLYGYTF.

This chain's CDR3 is CASSSDSNNQPQHF. CDR3 DNA sequence: TGTGCCAGCAGCTCCGACAGTAACAATCAGCCCCAGCATTTT. The rearrangement joins TRBV7-2 to TRBJ1-5; D might be TRBD1 (5 bases). The germline V gene has CDR1 SGHTA and CDR2 FQGNSA. Trimming took 4 bases from V and 3 from J, leaving 10 bases between them. The CDR3 runs to 14 residues.

The chain is built from TRBV4-1 and TRBJ2-1; D perhaps matches TRBD1 (6 bases). The CDR3 is made up of 16 amino acids. CDR1 MGHRA and CDR2 YSYEKL come from the germline V gene. The germline V and J ends were trimmed by 1 base and 5 bases, with 15 bases remaining between them. The DNA of the CDR3 is TGCGCCAGCAGCCAAGTTGGGGGCCCGGGCGACAATGAGCAGTTCTTC. Protein: CASSQVGGPGDNEQFF.

This chain joins TRBV28 and TRBJ2-7; tentative D call: TRBD1 (6 bases). The ends were cut back, 5 bases at V and 2 bases at J, with 16 bases in the middle. Germline lookup yields CDR1 MDHEN and CDR2 SYDVKM. The CDR3 extends over 15 amino acids. The CDR3 sequence is CASSRRQVHTYEQYF. CDR3 nucleotides: TGTGCCAGCAGTCGTAGACAGGTGCACACCTACGAGCAGTACTTC. The full variable domain, completed using reference TRBV28 and TRBJ2-7, is DVKVTQSSRYLVKRTGEKVFLECVQDMDHENMFWYRQDPGLGLRLIYFSYDVKMKEKGDIPEGYSVSREKKERFSLILESASTNQTSMYLCASSRRQVHTYEQYFGPGTRLTVT.

The genes are TRBV18 and TRBJ2-7; D remains ambiguous. This CDR3 is built from 15 residues. Germline CDR1 KGHSH, CDR2 LQKENI. Trimming pared 3 bases from V and 2 bases from J, leaving 14 bases between. The CDR3: CASSPTEAIPYEQYF. In DNA form, the CDR3 reads TGTGCCAGCTCACCGACCGAAGCAATTCCCTACGAGCAGTACTTC.

This rearrangement joins TRBV7-8 to TRBJ2-3, with TRBD2 matching over 9 bases. CDR1 is SGHVS and CDR2 is FQNEAQ in the germline V gene. The length of the CDR3 is 16 residues. Losses at the gene ends were 3 bases for V and 3 bases for J; bases not matched to a gene: 7. This CDR3 reads CASSFNSGSNTDTQYF. The CDR3 DNA reads TGTGCCAGCAGCTTCAATAGCGGGAGTAATACAGATACGCAGTATTTT.

This clonotype appeared a few times. The chain combines TRBV28 with TRBJ1-3; maybe TRBD1 (5 bases). Deletions cut 3 bases from V and 5 bases from J, with 20 bases between. The CDR3 spans 17 residues. Germline-derived CDR1 and CDR2 are MDHEN and SYDVKM. The CDR3 region has the DNA TGTGCCAGCAGTTTCAGGGCGGCCAATGCGGTCCGAAACACCATATATTTT. This encodes CASSFRAANAVRNTIYF.

Many counts were recorded for this clonotype. The gene calls are TRBV28 and TRBJ1-2, with 8 bases matching TRBD1. CDR3 length equals 12 residues. Germline V gives CDR1 MDHEN, CDR2 SYDVKM. After removal of 5 bases from V and 8 bases from J, the junction contained 4 bases not matched to a gene. Here the CDR3 reads CASSLRTGGYTF. Written as DNA, the CDR3 is TGTGCCAGCAGTCTACGGACAGGGGGCTACACCTTC.

In its sample, this clonotype was seen many times. The gene calls are TRBV7-8 and TRBJ2-3; D unclear. This CDR3 is 13 amino acids long. Germline CDR1 reads SGHVS; CDR2 reads FQNEAQ. Trimming removed 4 bases from V and 2 bases from J, with 7 bases in between. In nucleotides, the CDR3 is TGTGCCAGCAGCTCTCCTCCCACAGATACGCAGTATTTT. Translating gives CASSSPPTDTQYF.

V and J are TRBV7-9 and TRBJ1-1; D is perhaps TRBD1 (5 bases). The CDR3 extends over 14 amino acids. The germline CDR1 and CDR2 sequences are SEHNR and FQNEAQ (reference sequence). The V and J ends lost 5 bases and 2 bases respectively, with 12 bases between them. CDR3 protein: CASSPTRDNTEAFF. The CDR3 DNA reads as TGTGCCAGCAGCCCAACCCGGGACAACACTGAAGCTTTCTTT.

This clonotype was detected ten times or more. V is TRBV6-1 and J is TRBJ1-1, with D perhaps TRBD1 (6 bases). V dropped 10 bases and J dropped 8 bases, with 17 bases sitting between them. CDR3 length: 12 amino acids. Germline CDR1 MNHNS, CDR2 SASEGT. CDR3 amino acids: CAILRGAAEAFF. The DNA of the CDR3 is TGTGCCATCTTAAGGGGGGCCGCCGAAGCTTTCTTT.

The chain employs TRBV11-3 and TRBJ2-7; no definite D call. This CDR3 contains 16 residues. Germline V gene data show CDR1 as SGHNT and CDR2 as YENEEA. V was clipped by 0 bases and J by 1 base, with 13 bases between them. The CDR3: CASSLESQLRSYEQYF. CDR3 sequence (DNA): TGTGCCAGCAGCTTAGAATCGCAGCTCCGTTCCTACGAGCAGTACTTC. Variable domain in full (rest from reference TRBV11-3 and TRBJ2-7): EAGVVQSPRYKIIEKKQPVAFWCNPISGHNTLYWYLQNLGQGPELLIRYENEEAVDDSQLPKDRFSAERLKGVDSTLKIQPAELGDSAVYLCASSLESQLRSYEQYFGPGTRLTVT.

The V gene is TRBV20-1, the J gene TRBJ1-5; D is possibly TRBD1 (5 bases). CDR1 is DFQATT, CDR2 SNEGSKA, per germline (reference sequence). CDR3 length: 15 amino acids. Trimming cost V 1 base and J 2 bases, with 12 bases left between them. CDR3 in amino acids: CSARGYATGNQPQHF. In DNA, the CDR3 is TGCAGTGCTAGAGGCTATGCGACAGGCAATCAGCCCCAGCATTTT.

In this sample, this clonotype turned up many times. This rearrangement joins TRBV29-1 to TRBJ1-1, with D unresolved. The ends were cut back, 4 bases at V and 0 bases at J, with 12 bases in the middle. The germline V gene has CDR1 SQVTM and CDR2 ANQGSEA. CDR3 length equals 14 residues. This chain's CDR3 is CSVVLVLMNTEAFF. CDR3 sequence (DNA): TGCAGCGTTGTTCTGGTTCTAATGAACACTGAAGCTTTCTTT.